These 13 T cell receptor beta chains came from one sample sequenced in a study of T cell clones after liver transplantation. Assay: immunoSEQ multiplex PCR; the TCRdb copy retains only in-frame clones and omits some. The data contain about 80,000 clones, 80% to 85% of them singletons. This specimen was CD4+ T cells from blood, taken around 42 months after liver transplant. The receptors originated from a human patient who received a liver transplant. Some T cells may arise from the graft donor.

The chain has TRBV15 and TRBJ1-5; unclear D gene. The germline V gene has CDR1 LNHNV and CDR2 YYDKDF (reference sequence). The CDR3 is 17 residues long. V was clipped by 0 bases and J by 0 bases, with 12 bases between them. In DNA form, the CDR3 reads TGTGCCACCAGCAGAGATCCGGCGGCTTATAGCAATCAGCCCCAGCATTTT. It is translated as CATSRDPAAYSNQPQHF. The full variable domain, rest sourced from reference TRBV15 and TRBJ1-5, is DAMVIQNPRYQVTQFGKPVTLSCSQTLNHNVMYWYQQKSSQAPKLLFHYYDKDFNNEADTPDNFQSRRPNTSFCFLDIRSPGLGDTAMYLCATSRDPAAYSNQPQHFGDGTRLSIL.

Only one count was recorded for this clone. DNA of the CDR3: TGTGCCAGCACCCCGCGGGCTGGCTCCTACGAGCAGTACTTC. This sequence encodes CASTPRAGSYEQYF. The gene calls are TRBV28 and TRBJ2-7, with D possibly matching TRBD2 (5 bases). This CDR3 is built from 14 residues. Trimming removed 7 bases at V and 0 bases at J, with 13 bases between. In germline, CDR1 is MDHEN, CDR2 SYDVKM.

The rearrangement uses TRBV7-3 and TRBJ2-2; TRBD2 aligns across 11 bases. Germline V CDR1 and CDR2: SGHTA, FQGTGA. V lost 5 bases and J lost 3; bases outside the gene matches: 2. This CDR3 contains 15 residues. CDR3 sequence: CASSPGLADTGELFF. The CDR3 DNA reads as TGTGCCAGCAGCCCGGGACTAGCGGACACCGGGGAGCTGTTTTTT. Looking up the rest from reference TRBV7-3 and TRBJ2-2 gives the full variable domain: GAGVSQTPSNKVTEKGKYVELRCDPISGHTALYWYRQSLGQGPEFLIYFQGTGAADDSGLPNDRFFAVRPEGSVSTLKIQRTERGDSAVYLCASSPGLADTGELFFGEGSRLTVL.

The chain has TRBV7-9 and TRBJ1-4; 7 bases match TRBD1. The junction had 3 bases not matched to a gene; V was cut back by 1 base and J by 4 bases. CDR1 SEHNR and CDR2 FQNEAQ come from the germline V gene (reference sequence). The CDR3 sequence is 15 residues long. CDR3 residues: CASSLGGTVNEKLFF. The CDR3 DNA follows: TGTGCCAGCAGCTTAGGTGGGACAGTTAATGAAAAACTGTTTTTT.

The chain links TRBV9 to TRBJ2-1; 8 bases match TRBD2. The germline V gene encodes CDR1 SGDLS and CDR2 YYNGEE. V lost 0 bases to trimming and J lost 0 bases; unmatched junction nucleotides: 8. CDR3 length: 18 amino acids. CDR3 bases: TGTGCCAGCAGCGTAGGGCTAGCGGGCCCACCCTCCTACAATGAGCAGTTCTTC. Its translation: CASSVGLAGPPSYNEQFF.

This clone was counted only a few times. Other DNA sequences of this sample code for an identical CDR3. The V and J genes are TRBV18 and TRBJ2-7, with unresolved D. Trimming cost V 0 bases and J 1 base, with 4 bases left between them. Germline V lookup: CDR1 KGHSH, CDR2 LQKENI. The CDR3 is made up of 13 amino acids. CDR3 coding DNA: TGTGCCAGCTCACCACCCAGTTCCTACGAGCAGTACTTC. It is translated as CASSPPSSYEQYF. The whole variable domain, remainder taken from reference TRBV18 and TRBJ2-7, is NAGVMQNPRHLVRRRGQEARLRCSPMKGHSHVYWYRQLPEEGLKFMVYLQKENIIDESGMPKERFSAEFPKEGPSILRIQQVVRGDSAAYFCASSPPSSYEQYFGPGTRLTVT.

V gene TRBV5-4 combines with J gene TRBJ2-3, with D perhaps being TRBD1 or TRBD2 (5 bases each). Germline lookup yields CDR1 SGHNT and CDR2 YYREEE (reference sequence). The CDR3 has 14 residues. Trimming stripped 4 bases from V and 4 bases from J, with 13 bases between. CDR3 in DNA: TGTGCCAGCAGCCCGCCCTCGGGACCAGATACGCAGTATTTT. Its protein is CASSPPSGPDTQYF.

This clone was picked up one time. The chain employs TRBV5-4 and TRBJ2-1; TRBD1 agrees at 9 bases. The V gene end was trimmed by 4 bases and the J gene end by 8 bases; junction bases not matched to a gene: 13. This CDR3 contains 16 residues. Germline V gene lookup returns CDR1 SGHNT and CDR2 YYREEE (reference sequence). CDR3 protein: CASSKGTGSSVDEQFF. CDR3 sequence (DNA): TGTGCCAGCAGCAAAGGGACAGGGTCATCGGTAGATGAGCAGTTCTTC. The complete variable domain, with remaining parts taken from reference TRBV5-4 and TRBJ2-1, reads ETGVTQSPTHLIKTRGQQVTLRCSSQSGHNTVSWYQQALGQGPQFIFQYYREEENGRGNFPPRFSGLQFPNYSSELNVNALELDDSALYLCASSKGTGSSVDEQFFGPGTRLTVL.

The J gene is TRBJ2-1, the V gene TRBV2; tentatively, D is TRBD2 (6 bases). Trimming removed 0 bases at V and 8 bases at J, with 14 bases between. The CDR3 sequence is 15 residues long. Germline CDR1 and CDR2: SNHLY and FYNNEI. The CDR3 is CASSEAGRFSHEQFF. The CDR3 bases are TGTGCCAGCAGTGAAGCGGGGAGGTTCTCGCATGAGCAGTTCTTC.

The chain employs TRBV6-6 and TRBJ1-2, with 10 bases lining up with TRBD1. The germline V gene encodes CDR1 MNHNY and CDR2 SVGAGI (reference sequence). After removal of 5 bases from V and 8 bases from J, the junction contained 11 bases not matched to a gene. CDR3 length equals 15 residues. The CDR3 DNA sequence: TGTGCCAGCAGTACCGACAGGGGGCGAAGGAAGGGCTACACCTTC. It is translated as CASSTDRGRRKGYTF.

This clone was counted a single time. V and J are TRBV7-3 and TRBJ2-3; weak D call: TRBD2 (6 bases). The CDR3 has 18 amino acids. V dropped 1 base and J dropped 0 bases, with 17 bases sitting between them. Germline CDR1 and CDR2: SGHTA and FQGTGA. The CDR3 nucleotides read TGTGCCAGCAGCTTAATGGCTCTGAGCGGGTCTAGCACAGATACGCAGTATTTT. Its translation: CASSLMALSGSSTDTQYF.

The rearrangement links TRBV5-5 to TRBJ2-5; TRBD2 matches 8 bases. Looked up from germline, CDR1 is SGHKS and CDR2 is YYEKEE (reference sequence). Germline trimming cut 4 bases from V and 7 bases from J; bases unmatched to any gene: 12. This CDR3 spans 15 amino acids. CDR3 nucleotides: TGTGCCAGCAGCATGCGGTCCTCCGCGGGGGGGACCCAGTACTTC. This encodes CASSMRSSAGGTQYF.

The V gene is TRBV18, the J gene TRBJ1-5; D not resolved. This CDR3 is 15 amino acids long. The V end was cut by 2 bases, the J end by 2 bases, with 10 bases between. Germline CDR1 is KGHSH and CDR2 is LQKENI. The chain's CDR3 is CASSPGAQGNQPQHF. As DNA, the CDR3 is TGTGCCAGCTCACCAGGCGCCCAAGGCAATCAGCCCCAGCATTTT.